This T cell receptor (beta chain) emerged from a study of beta chain features in type 1 diabetes. The isolated RNA, all of it, was reverse transcribed, so expressed TCRB transcripts were what got sequenced. Profiled with immunoSEQ multiplex PCR; TCRdb holds only in-frame clones, not every one. The sample includes hundreds of thousands of clones, roughly 13% seen only once; the top ten take roughly 0.015%. Each sorted population was over 95% pure. Turning to this clone: Its specificity is not known.

Germline lookup yields CDR1 GTSNPN and CDR2 SVGIG (reference sequence). Trimming took 3 bases from V and 3 from J; bases not matched to a gene: 8. CDR3 size: 14 residues. General study results and limits: Naive, central memory and Treg TCRB repertoires appeared more alike in patients than in healthy donors. At VDJ recombination sites, type 1 diabetes patients had fewer insertions and more deleted nucleotides. Within each of all four CD4+ subsets, Type 1 diabetes patients had TCRB CDR3s that were moderately but significantly shorter.

This receptor was taken from a man aged 18 to 30 in good health. Sequenced input: naive CD4+ T cells from blood. The chain is built from TRBV30 and TRBJ2-7, with TRBD1 matching 7 bases. For the CDR3, the DNA is TGTGCCTGGAGGAGACAGGGTGGATTCTACGAGCAGTACTTC. Amino acids: CAWRRQGGFYEQYF. The full variable domain, completed using reference TRBV30 and TRBJ2-7, is SQTIHQWPATLVQPVGSPLSLECTVEGTSNPNLYWYRQAAGRGLQLLFYSVGIGQISSEVPQNLSASRPQDRQFILSSKKLLLSDSGFYLCAWRRQGGFYEQYFGPGTRLTVT.